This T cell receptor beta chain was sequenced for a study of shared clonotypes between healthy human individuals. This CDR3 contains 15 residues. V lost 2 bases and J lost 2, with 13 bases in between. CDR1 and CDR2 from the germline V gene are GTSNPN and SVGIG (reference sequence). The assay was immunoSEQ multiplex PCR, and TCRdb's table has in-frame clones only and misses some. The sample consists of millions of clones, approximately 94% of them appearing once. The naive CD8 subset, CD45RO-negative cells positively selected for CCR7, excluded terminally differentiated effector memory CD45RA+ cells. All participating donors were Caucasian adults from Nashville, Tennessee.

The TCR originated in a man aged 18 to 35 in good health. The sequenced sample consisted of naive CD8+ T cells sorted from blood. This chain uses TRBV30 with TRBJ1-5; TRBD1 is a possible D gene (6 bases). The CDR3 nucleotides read TGTGCCTGGAGTCTTCGGGGGGCTGGCAATCAGCCCCAGCATTTT. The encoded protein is CAWSLRGAGNQPQHF.